The clone carrying this T cell receptor beta chain has at least ten counts. The antigen remains undetermined. This sample is drawn from a study of early T cells in non-severe SARS-CoV-2 infection. Study details: The study sequenced bulk RNA from unsorted whole blood, with chains unpaired. Notes on the study in general: Matching against VDJdb likely underestimated virus-specific expansions, favoring anti-spike CD8.

Tagging with unique molecular identifiers was applied to individual cDNA molecules. TCRdb processed the 5' RACE reads anew with MiXCR; each CDR3 protein has one entry. The table lists around 75,000 distinct CDR3 sequences, roughly 10% of them singletons. This CDR3 comprises 14 residues. The V end was cut by 8 bases, the J end by 0 bases, with 12 bases between. Germline CDR1 LNHDA, CDR2 SQIVND (reference sequence). The source is an adult who was a healthcare worker with PCR-confirmed SARS-CoV-2 infection or an uninfected control (not recorded which). This sequence joins TRBV19 and TRBJ2-3, with unresolved D. Material for sequencing was whole blood. In DNA form, the CDR3 reads TGTGCCAGTCGCCAGCAGATTAGCACAGATACGCAGTATTTT. It encodes CASRQQISTDTQYF.